This TCR beta chain was sequenced during a study of CD8+ T cells in alopecia areata. Study details: The authors grafted skin from approximately 6-12-month-old C3H/HeJ donors with spontaneous alopecia onto roughly 6-11-week-old female C3H/HeJ mice. Study conclusions and caveats: Scalp samples also yield sequences of resident alphabeta T cells from normal skin.

RNA extraction and reverse transcription yielded cDNA as sequencing template. This table comes from immunoSEQ multiplex PCR, and its TCRdb copy is limited to in-frame clones, with some not included. The counts give 20,000 or so clones, none of them seen only once; roughly 29% is held by the top ten. The ends lost 4 bases at V and 2 bases at J; junction bases unmatched: 8. Germline CDR1 reads NNHNN; CDR2 reads SYGAGS (reference sequence). This CDR3 has 16 amino acids. About this clone itself: Its antigen is still unknown. Gene names refer to mouse genes. Read sequence stops 4 residues before the CDR3 end, and the germline J gene provides the missing end.

Sorting of pooled cutaneous lymph node cells was based on CD4, CD8alpha, NKG2D, NKG2ACE and other markers. Sequencing input: CD8+ T cells sorted from a lymph node. V gene TRBV13-2 combines with J gene TRBJ2-5; 9 bases are a match to TRBD2. This clonotype was obtained from a C3H/HeJ mouse with alopecia areata. The strain's MHC haplotype is H2-k. CDR3 loop: CASGSLDWGSQDTQYF. The DNA read from the CDR3 is TGTGCCAGCGGTTCCCTCGACTGGGGGTCCCAAGAC.